Listed here are 8 T cell receptor beta chains from one sample, sequenced in a study of blood T cell repertoires in COVID-19. Data came from immunoSEQ multiplex PCR; TCRdb stores just in-frame clones and leaves some out. The data show some 250,000 clones, roughly 80% seen once. Sequenced material: peripheral blood. The origin of the receptors is an elderly woman with acute or convalescent COVID-19.

This clone has just one count. The chain employs TRBV6-5 and TRBJ2-3, with TRBD1 identical over 7 bases. Germline loops: CDR1 MNHEY, CDR2 SVGAGI. This CDR3 has 14 residues. Unmatched junction bases numbered 5, after V lost 8 bases and J lost 0 bases. CDR3 nucleotide sequence: TGTGCCAGCTACAGGGGCGCTAGCACAGATACGCAGTATTTT. Its protein product is CASYRGASTDTQYF.

This clone was counted only a few times. The rearrangement joins TRBV12-3 or TRBV12-4 to TRBJ1-4, with a tentative D call TRBD1 (5 bases). The CDR3 runs 13 residues. V dropped 8 bases and J dropped 6 bases, with 13 bases sitting between them. Written as DNA, the CDR3 is TGTGCCAGCGCTGACCAGGGCTATGAAAAACTGTTTTTT. This codes for CASADQGYEKLFF.

The V and J genes are TRBV19 and TRBJ2-5; D is ambiguous. Trimming shortened V by 5 bases and J by 0 bases, and 16 bases separated the two germline ends. The CDR3 has 16 amino acids. CDR1 is LNHDA, CDR2 SQIVND, per germline (reference sequence). This CDR3 is CASSYLTSRNQETQYF. In DNA, the CDR3 is TGTGCCAGTAGTTATCTGACTTCCCGAAACCAAGAGACCCAGTACTTC.

This chain connects TRBV2 to TRBJ1-5; D may be TRBD1 (5 bases). The V gene lost 8 bases and the J gene lost 6 bases, with 20 bases spanning the gap. CDR3 size: 15 residues. The germline V gene has CDR1 SNHLY and CDR2 FYNNEI. The CDR3 coding sequence is TGTGCCAGCTCCCTCCTTCGGGGGTGGGGTCAGCCCCAGCATTTT. Amino acid sequence: CASSLLRGWGQPQHF. Filled out from reference TRBV2 and TRBJ1-5, the complete variable domain reads EPEVTQTPSHQVTQMGQEVILRCVPISNHLYFYWYRQILGQKVEFLVSFYNNEISEKSEIFDDQFSVERPDGSNFTLKIRSTKLEDSAMYFCASSLLRGWGQPQHFGDGTRLSIL.

This clone was counted only a few times. This rearrangement joins TRBV28 to TRBJ1-4; D not resolved. V shed 5 bases and J shed 4 bases, with 23 bases lying between them. The CDR3 extends over 18 amino acids. CDR1 and CDR2 from the germline V gene are MDHEN and SYDVKM. The CDR3 DNA sequence: TGTGCCAGCAGTACCGGCCGGGTCGACTCCTTTGTTAATGAAAAACTGTTTTTT. It is translated as CASSTGRVDSFVNEKLFF.

This clone was detected only a few times. The chain links TRBV18 to TRBJ2-2, with 9 bases aligning to TRBD1. V shed 6 bases and J 5 bases; nucleotides not matched to a gene: 1. The V gene's germline CDR1 is KGHSH and CDR2 LQKENI. CDR3 length: 13 amino acids. The CDR3 is CASSGTGTGELFF. The CDR3 DNA is TGTGCCAGCTCCGGGACAGGGACCGGGGAGCTGTTTTTT. Filled out from reference TRBV18 and TRBJ2-2, the complete variable domain reads NAGVMQNPRHLVRRRGQEARLRCSPMKGHSHVYWYRQLPEEGLKFMVYLQKENIIDESGMPKERFSAEFPKEGPSILRIQQVVRGDSAAYFCASSGTGTGELFFGEGSRLTVL.

This rearrangement joins TRBV5-1 to TRBJ1-1; D is uncertain. CDR1 and CDR2 (germline): SGHRS, YFSETQ. Trimming cost V 2 bases and J 0 bases, with 11 bases left between them. This CDR3 has 15 amino acids. CDR3 sequence (DNA): TGCGCCAGCAGCTTATACGGCAGGATGAACACTGAAGCTTTCTTT. Translating gives CASSLYGRMNTEAFF. Full variable domain (outside the CDR3, taken from reference TRBV5-1 and TRBJ1-1): KAGVTQTPRYLIKTRGQQVTLSCSPISGHRSVSWYQQTPGQGLQFLFEYFSETQRNKGNFPGRFSGRQFSNSRSEMNVSTLELGDSALYLCASSLYGRMNTEAFFGQGTRLTVV.

The V gene is TRBV19, the J gene TRBJ1-5, with D maybe TRBD1 (6 bases). V lost 4 bases to trimming and J lost 4 bases, with 17 bases between them. The CDR3 totals 16 residues. Germline CDR1 LNHDA, CDR2 SQIVND (reference sequence). The CDR3 loop is CASSTSGGAGNQPQHF. The CDR3 DNA reads as TGTGCCAGTAGTACCTCGGGGGGGGCTGGGAATCAGCCCCAGCATTTT. Full variable domain (missing parts from reference TRBV19 and TRBJ1-5): DGGITQSPKYLFRKEGQNVTLSCEQNLNHDAMYWYRQDPGQGLRLIYYSQIVNDFQKGDIAEGYSVSREKKESFPLTVTSAQKNPTAFYLCASSTSGGAGNQPQHFGDGTRLSIL.